What follows is one T cell receptor beta chain and its context. V lost 9 bases and J 0 bases, leaving 10 bases between the germline ends. There are 13 residues in the CDR3. Germline-derived CDR1 and CDR2 are SGHDT and YYEEEE. This sample was included in a study of CD8+ T cells in alopecia areata. Overall study context: At a dose of 5 to 10 mg twice daily, oral tofacitinib was given to treated patients.

Treatment in this sample: oral pan-JAK inhibitor, 5-10 mg twice daily. Alopecia areata patients gave lesional scalp punch biopsies and peripheral blood samples. The authors extracted RNA and reverse transcribed it into cDNA as the sequencing template. The repertoire was sequenced with immunoSEQ multiplex PCR; TCRdb's copy has only in-frame clones and lacks some. The table has about 76,000 clones, around two thirds seen once. The material sequenced was CD8+ T cells sorted from blood, taken at week 24, from a patient treated with tofacitinib. The TCR originated in a human donor with alopecia areata. This sequence joins TRBV5-6 and TRBJ2-1, with D possibly TRBD2 on 5 matching bases. The CDR3 here is CATSGSSYNEQFF. The DNA for the CDR3 is TGTGCCACCTCGGGGAGCTCCTACAATGAGCAGTTCTTC.